A selection of T cell receptor beta chains follows, all from one sample in a study of CD8 T cells in Susac syndrome. TCRdb re-called the immunoSEQ multiplex PCR reads through MiXCR, storing one row per CDR3 protein. The table records some 160,000 distinct CDR3 sequences, about 91% of them present only once. The sequenced material came from CD4+ T cells from PBMCs. These receptors were taken from a human donor in good health. Each CDR3 is given with its conserved first and last residue. Fields, in order: V gene, clone size, D gene, J gene, CDR3 DNA, CDR3 protein. The D gene is left open where the match is weak. Clone size is shown for a subset of rows, as once, few, many or a class of expanded clone.

v_gene: TRBV20-1; abundance: once; d_gene: TRBD1; j_gene: TRBJ2-1; CDR3nt: TGCAGTGCAAGGGACAGGGTGGATGAGCAGTTCTTC; CDR3aa: CSARDRVDEQFF
v_gene: TRBV20-1; abundance: .; d_gene: .; j_gene: TRBJ2-5; CDR3nt: TGCAGTGCTAGTCAGGCAAACCAAGAGACCCAGTACTTC; CDR3aa: CSASQANQETQYF
v_gene: TRBV27; abundance: .; d_gene: TRBD1; j_gene: TRBJ1-1; CDR3nt: TGTGCCAGCAGTTTACGCCTGACAGGGTCGGAGACTGAAGCTTTCTTT; CDR3aa: CASSLRLTGSETEAFF
v_gene: TRBV10-3; abundance: .; d_gene: .; j_gene: TRBJ2-5; CDR3nt: TGTGCCATCAGAACCCAGGAGACCCAGTACTTC; CDR3aa: CAIRTQETQYF
v_gene: TRBV28; abundance: .; d_gene: .; j_gene: TRBJ2-5; CDR3nt: TGTGCCAGCAGTTTTCGAGGAGAAACCCAGTACTTC; CDR3aa: CASSFRGETQYF
v_gene: TRBV3-1; abundance: .; d_gene: .; j_gene: TRBJ2-3; CDR3nt: TGTGCCAGCAGCCAAAATCTTCTGGGCACAGATACGCAGTATTTT; CDR3aa: CASSQNLLGTDTQYF
v_gene: TRBV6-1; abundance: .; d_gene: TRBD2; j_gene: TRBJ2-3; CDR3nt: TGTGCCAGCAGTGACAAGGTTGGACTAGGAACAGATACGCAGTATTTT; CDR3aa: CASSDKVGLGTDTQYF
v_gene: TRBV18; abundance: .; d_gene: .; j_gene: TRBJ1-3; CDR3nt: TGTGCCAGCTCACCACCGACAGTTGGAAACACCATATATTTT; CDR3aa: CASSPPTVGNTIYF
v_gene: TRBV20-1; abundance: .; d_gene: .; j_gene: TRBJ2-1; CDR3nt: TGCAGTGCTCCCCCGGGACGGGACTACAATGAGCAGTTCTTC; CDR3aa: CSAPPGRDYNEQFF
v_gene: TRBV18; abundance: .; d_gene: .; j_gene: TRBJ1-1; CDR3nt: TGTGCCAGCTCAATCCGGGGGGAGGCTTTCTTT; CDR3aa: CASSIRGEAFF